Shown below are 11 T cell receptor beta chains from a single sample sequenced in a study of beta chain features in type 1 diabetes. Expressed TCRB transcripts were sequenced because the isolated RNA had all been reverse transcribed beforehand. Sequencing was performed with immunoSEQ multiplex PCR; in TCRdb, only in-frame clones are kept and a portion is missing. The sample contains about 250,000 clones, 13% to 15% of which appear only once. The sequenced sample consisted of naive CD4+ T cells from blood. Receptor source: a woman between 35 and 50 years old in good health.

This clone was detected a few times. The chain combines TRBV6-1 with TRBJ2-7; 10 nucleotides match TRBD1. The ends lost 4 bases at V and 2 bases at J; junction bases unmatched: 5. The CDR3 has 15 amino acids. The germline V gene encodes CDR1 MNHNS and CDR2 SASEGT. The CDR3 protein is CASSARDRGTYEQYF. CDR3 nucleotide sequence: TGTGCCAGCAGTGCGCGGGACAGGGGAACCTACGAGCAGTACTTC.

The J gene is TRBJ1-4, the V gene TRBV2; D is uncertain. The length of the CDR3 is 13 residues. V was trimmed by 4 bases and J by 7 bases, leaving 10 bases between them. Per the germline V gene, CDR1 is SNHLY and CDR2 is FYNNEI. This chain's CDR3 is CASSGGRGEKLFF. The CDR3, as DNA: TGTGCCAGCAGTGGCGGGCGCGGTGAAAAACTGTTTTTT.

The count of this clone is one. The chain uses TRBV25-1 and TRBJ1-2; 8 bases are a match to TRBD1. Germline assignment: CDR1 MGHDK and CDR2 SYGVNS. V lost 6 bases to trimming and J lost 4 bases; unmatched junction nucleotides: 10. The CDR3 is made up of 15 amino acids. CDR3 nucleotide sequence: TGTGCCAGCAGGAGGGACGGACAGGGCAGCTATGGCTACACCTTC. This gives the protein CASRRDGQGSYGYTF.

This clone appeared a few times. Other nucleotide sequences in the sample specify the same CDR3. The chain is built from TRBV2 and TRBJ1-2; possibly TRBD1 for D (5 bases). The CDR3 loop spans 13 amino acids. Trimming cost V 2 bases and J 4 bases, with 8 bases left between them. In germline, CDR1 is SNHLY, CDR2 FYNNEI. The CDR3 region has the DNA TGTGCCAGCAGTGAACAGGGCGCCTATGGCTACACCTTC. It specifies CASSEQGAYGYTF.

The chain is built from TRBV14 and TRBJ2-4; possibly TRBD2 for D (7 bases). Trimming removed 4 bases from V and 7 bases from J, with 14 bases in between. The CDR3 loop spans 14 amino acids. Germline V gives CDR1 SGHDN, CDR2 FVKESK. CDR3 in amino acids: CASSLQGGGNIQYF. The CDR3 DNA is TGTGCCAGCAGCCTTCAGGGAGGGGGGAACATTCAGTACTTC.

This clone was counted between two and nine times. V usage is TRBV7-2 and J usage is TRBJ2-7, with TRBD2 identical over 9 bases. Germline trimming cut 5 bases from V and 0 bases from J; bases unmatched to any gene: 14. Germline lookup yields CDR1 SGHTA and CDR2 FQGNSA. This CDR3 has 18 amino acids. CDR3 DNA: TGTGCCAGCAGCGCCCCTCGGGACGGGCGGGGGGGCTCCTACGAGCAGTACTTC. Translated, it gives CASSAPRDGRGGSYEQYF.

This rearrangement joins TRBV7-6 to TRBJ2-3; D perhaps matches TRBD1 (7 bases). The CDR3 covers 13 residues. V lost 8 bases and J lost 4, with 13 bases in between. CDR1 SGHVS and CDR2 FNYEAQ come from the germline V gene. The CDR3: CASSSRGADTQYF. In nucleotides, the CDR3 is TGTGCCAGCTCATCCAGGGGGGCAGATACGCAGTATTTT.

This clone occurred a few times. The sample has other DNA sequences that encode this CDR3 too. The chain couples TRBV5-1 to TRBJ2-7; TRBD2 aligns across 8 bases. The germline CDR1 and CDR2 sequences are SGHRS and YFSETQ. The CDR3 runs 15 residues. J lost 2 bases, V lost 0 bases, and 4 bases had no gene match. The CDR3 sequence is CASSLGLAGPYEQYF. CDR3 nucleotide sequence: TGCGCCAGCAGCTTGGGTTTAGCGGGGCCCTACGAGCAGTACTTC.

The chain links TRBV6-1 to TRBJ2-5, with D possibly being TRBD2 (5 bases). The CDR3 has 13 amino acids. Germline CDR1 and CDR2: MNHNS and SASEGT. Trimming took 3 bases from V and 7 from J, leaving 12 bases between them. This chain's CDR3 is CASSEFIAGTQYF. The CDR3 DNA reads TGTGCCAGCAGTGAGTTTATTGCGGGGACCCAGTACTTC.

Many counts were recorded for this clone. The chain recombines TRBV7-9 with TRBJ2-1; 7 bases fit TRBD2. The CDR3 runs 13 residues. Germline lookup yields CDR1 SEHNR and CDR2 FQNEAQ (reference sequence). J was trimmed by 5 bases and V by 9 bases; bases with no gene match: 7. This CDR3 is CARAGLSHNEQFF. CDR3 in DNA: TGTGCCAGAGCGGGGCTATCTCACAATGAGCAGTTCTTC.

This chain uses TRBV4-2 with TRBJ1-4; 8 nucleotides agree with TRBD1. Losses at the gene ends were 4 bases for V and 8 bases for J; bases not matched to a gene: 6. The CDR3 is made up of 14 amino acids. Germline V gives CDR1 LGHNA, CDR2 YNFKEQ. The CDR3 loop reads CASSLGQGGEKLFF. CDR3 sequence (DNA): TGTGCCAGCAGCCTCGGACAGGGAGGCGAAAAACTGTTTTTT.